A selection of T cell receptor beta chains follows, all from one sample in a study of control samples from healthy donors and cancer patients. Some clones are missing from TCRdb's copy, which holds only in-frame ones; the method was immunoSEQ multiplex PCR. Altogether about 170,000 clones are present, roughly nine tenths being singletons, with the ten largest covering over 1.2%. The sequencing input was blood. The receptors derive from a woman aged 30 to 39 in good health. The CDR3 runs from the conserved cysteine through the conserved F or W. D genes are given only for firm matches. Size tells how often a clone was seen (once, few, many) or the class of an expanded clone, and some rows leave it out.

clone size	D gene	J gene	V gene	CDR3 DNA	CDR3 protein
-	TRBD1	TRBJ1-1	TRBV5-1	TGCGCCAGCAGCGACAGGGCGACCACTGAAGCTTTCTTT	CASSDRATTEAFF
-	-	TRBJ2-7	TRBV24-1	TGTGCCACCAGTCAGGATTCCTACGAGCAGTACTTC	CATSQDSYEQYF
-	TRBD2	TRBJ2-1	TRBV6-5	TGTGCCAGCAGGACTAGCGGGGGCAATGAGCAGTTCTTC	CASRTSGGNEQFF
once	TRBD1	TRBJ2-7	TRBV5-1	TGCGCCAGCAGCCCGACAGGGGGCGGGGGCTACGAGCAGTACTTC	CASSPTGGGGYEQYF
-	TRBD1	TRBJ1-2	TRBV2	TGTGCCAGCACCGTGACAGGGTCTGGCTACACCTTC	CASTVTGSGYTF
-	-	TRBJ2-7	TRBV11-2	TGTGCCAGCAGTCGGACAGACACCTACGAGCAGTACTTC	CASSRTDTYEQYF
-	TRBD1	TRBJ1-1	TRBV6-2/TRBV6-3	TGTGCCAGCAGTTACTCACGGACAGGGGTAGACACTGAAGCTTTCTTT	CASSYSRTGVDTEAFF
-	-	TRBJ2-2	TRBV6-4	TGTGCCAGCAGTGACTCGACACCCACCGGGGAGCTGTTTTTT	CASSDSTPTGELFF
-	TRBD1	TRBJ1-3	TRBV10-3	TGTGCCATCAGTGAAAACAGGGGGCTTCCTGGAAACACCATATATTTT	CAISENRGLPGNTIYF
-	TRBD2	TRBJ2-1	TRBV6-5	TGTGCCAGCAGTTACGGGACTAGCGGGGGGAATGAGCAGTTCTTC	CASSYGTSGGNEQFF